This T cell receptor beta chain was recovered during a study of T-cell reconstitution after alpha-beta-depleted transplantation in children. Study-wide points: Recipient T cells and thymic progenitors that survived gave rise to the high TCRbeta diversity observed at day 60 in some patients. One year after transplant, T-cell counts and diversity came mostly from newly produced T cells. Roughly two months post-transplant, alpha-beta T cells reportedly originated from several hundred graft clones that had expanded.

This clonotype has ten or more counts. Its antigen is still unknown. Unique molecular identifiers were used in preparing the TCRbeta library. Each CDR3 protein is one row after TCRdb ran MiXCR on the PCR reads. The sample yields a few hundred thousand distinct CDR3 sequences, 9.5% to 13% seen once. Per the germline V gene, CDR1 is KGHSH and CDR2 is LQKENI. V shed 4 bases, J shed 1 base, and the junction held 11 bases outside the gene matches. The CDR3 loop spans 17 amino acids. The source was peripheral blood, collected 180 days after TCRalphabeta/CD19-depleted stem cell transplant. This rearrangement joins TRBV18 to TRBJ2-7; 9 bases agree with TRBD2. This receptor was identified in a male patient between 2 and 10 years old who had a stem cell transplant for chronic granulomatous disease, so the T cells may come from the graft donor. The CDR3 bases are TGTGCCAGCTCACTCTTGGCTGCGGGGGGGACTTCCTACGAGCAGTACTTC. Residues: CASSLLAAGGTSYEQYF.